A selection of T cell receptor beta chains follows, all from one sample in a study of blood T cell repertoires in COVID-19. Clones were sequenced by immunoSEQ multiplex PCR, and TCRdb holds only the in-frame ones, with some missing. The sample holds 65,000 to 80,000 clones, approximately 89% seen once. Sequencing was done on a sample of peripheral blood. Receptors were obtained from a man between 50 and 59 years old with active COVID-19. CDR3s include the opening cysteine and the closing phenylalanine or tryptophan. The D gene is left open where the match is weak.

DNA | CDR3 | V | D | J
TGTGCCAGCAGGGGCGGGGACAGGGCCATGGCTTTCTTT | CASRGGDRAMAFF | TRBV5-4 | TRBD1 | TRBJ1-1
TGTGCCAGCAGTATGAGGACTAGCGGCTACAATGAGCAGTTCTTC | CASSMRTSGYNEQFF | TRBV7-2 | TRBD2 | TRBJ2-1
TGTGCCAGCAGCGTAGGACAGTCGAGGCGCACCTTC | CASSVGQSRRTF | TRBV7-9 | - | TRBJ1-2
TGTGCCAGTAGTATCGAGGGGGTAGGAGAGCAGTACTTC | CASSIEGVGEQYF | TRBV19 | - | TRBJ2-7
TGTGCCAGTACGAGGGGGACAGGGGACTACGAGCAGTACTTC | CASTRGTGDYEQYF | TRBV19 | TRBD1 | TRBJ2-7
TGTGCCAGCAGGAAGGGACAGAGCTCCTACGAGCAGTACTTC | CASRKGQSSYEQYF | TRBV6-5 | TRBD1 | TRBJ2-7
TGTGCCATCTCAACGGAGTCCACCGGGGAGCTGTTTTTT | CAISTESTGELFF | TRBV6-5 | - | TRBJ2-2
TGTGCCAGCAGTCTCGGTCAGGGGGCCTACGAGCAGTACTTC | CASSLGQGAYEQYF | TRBV6-5 | TRBD1 | TRBJ2-7
TGTGCCAGTAGTATGACTAGCGCCAAAAACATTCAGTACTTC | CASSMTSAKNIQYF | TRBV19 | TRBD2 | TRBJ2-4
TGTGCCAGCAGTTCTCCGACTCGCTATACGCAGTATTTT | CASSSPTRYTQYF | TRBV28 | - | TRBJ2-3
TGTGCCAGCTCACCAGGGAAAGGGGTCTCCTACAATGAGCAGTTCTTC | CASSPGKGVSYNEQFF | TRBV18 | - | TRBJ2-1
TGTGCCTGGAGTAGGGGGGGGAACACCGGGGAGCTGTTTTTT | CAWSRGGNTGELFF | TRBV30 | - | TRBJ2-2
TGTGCCACCAGTGATTTGACGAGCGGGAGGGCCTACGAGCAGTACTTC | CATSDLTSGRAYEQYF | TRBV24-1 | TRBD2 | TRBJ2-7
TGCGCCAGCAGCTTGGATTGGAGGGAGCAGTACTTC | CASSLDWREQYF | TRBV5-1 | - | TRBJ2-7
TGTGCCAGCAGGCCCGGGACTGGGAGTTTGGATACGCAGTATTTT | CASRPGTGSLDTQYF | TRBV7-6 | - | TRBJ2-3
TGTGCCACCAGCAGAGATCAGGATACAACTAATGAAAAACTGTTTTTT | CATSRDQDTTNEKLFF | TRBV15 | - | TRBJ1-4
TGTGCCAGCAGCTTAGGTCTAGCGGGAGGGCCAGGTGATGAGCAGTTCTTC | CASSLGLAGGPGDEQFF | TRBV11-3 | TRBD2 | TRBJ2-1